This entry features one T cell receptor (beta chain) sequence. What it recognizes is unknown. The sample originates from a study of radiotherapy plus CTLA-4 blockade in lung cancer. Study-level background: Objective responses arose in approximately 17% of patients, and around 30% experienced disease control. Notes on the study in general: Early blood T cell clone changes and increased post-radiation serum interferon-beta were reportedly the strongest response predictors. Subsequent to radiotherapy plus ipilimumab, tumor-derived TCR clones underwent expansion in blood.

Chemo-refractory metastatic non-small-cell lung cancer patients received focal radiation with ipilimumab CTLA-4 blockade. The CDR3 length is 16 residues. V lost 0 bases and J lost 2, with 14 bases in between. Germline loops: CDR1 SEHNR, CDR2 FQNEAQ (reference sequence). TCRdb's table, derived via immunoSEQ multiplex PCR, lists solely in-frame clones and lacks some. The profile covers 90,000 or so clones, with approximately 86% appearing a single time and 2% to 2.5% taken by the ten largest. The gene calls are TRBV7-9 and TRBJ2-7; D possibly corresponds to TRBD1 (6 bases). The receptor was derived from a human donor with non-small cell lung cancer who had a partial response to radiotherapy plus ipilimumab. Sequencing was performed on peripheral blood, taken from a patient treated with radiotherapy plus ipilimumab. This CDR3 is CASSLADSLRAYEQYF. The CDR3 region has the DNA TGTGCCAGCAGCTTAGCGGACAGCCTGAGGGCCTACGAGCAGTACTTC.